The rows below give T cell receptor beta chains drawn from one sample of a study of OX40 agonist ivuxolimab in advanced cancers. Clones were read by immunoSEQ multiplex PCR, and TCRdb kept only the in-frame ones, dropping some. Here the sample spans tens of thousands of clones, approximately 90% being singletons. Material: CD4+ or CD8+ T cells sorted from blood, obtained in a trial of the OX40 agonist ivuxolimab. Source of these receptors: an adult with an advanced solid tumor such as melanoma, head and neck, liver or kidney cancer. Each CDR3 is given with its conserved first and last residue. The D gene is left open where the match is weak. A clone size is listed for some rows: how often the clone was seen (once, few, many), or a class if it is expanded.

TRBJ1-1	-	-	TRBV29-1	TGCAGCGTTGTCTCTGGGGGGGGCGTTAGTACTGAAGCTTTCTTT	CSVVSGGGVSTEAFF
TRBJ2-6	-	-	TRBV7-2	TGTGCCAGCAGGGCGACAGCGTCTGGGGCCAACGTCCTGACTTTC	CASRATASGANVLTF
TRBJ1-4	-	-	TRBV18	TGTGCCAGCTCACCAGCAGGGTCTAATGAAAAACTGTTTTTT	CASSPAGSNEKLFF
TRBJ2-7	TRBD1	-	TRBV7-9	TGTGCCAGCAGCTTAGTTCAGGGGGCCTACGAGCAGTACTTC	CASSLVQGAYEQYF
TRBJ1-4	-	-	TRBV21-1	TGTGCCAGCAGCAACGAGGACAGGGTACAAACCGGAACTAATGAAAAACTGTTTTTT	CASSNEDRVQTGTNEKLFF
TRBJ2-5	-	-	TRBV5-4	TGTGCCAGCAGCCTTGGACTGGCCACCCAGTACTTC	CASSLGLATQYF
TRBJ2-2	-	once	TRBV5-4	TGTGCCAGCAGCCGTACCGGGGAGCTGTTTTTT	CASSRTGELFF
TRBJ1-4	-	-	TRBV6-6	TGTGCCAGCAGTCTTGGGGGGAGGAGTGAAAAACTGTTTTTT	CASSLGGRSEKLFF
TRBJ2-5	-	-	TRBV5-5	TGTGCCAGCAGTTCGGACAGCCGAGGGGCCCAGTACTTC	CASSSDSRGAQYF
TRBJ2-7	-	-	TRBV5-5	TGTGCCAGCAGCTTGGCAGGTCTTCGCCTCTACGAGCAGTACTTC	CASSLAGLRLYEQYF
TRBJ1-5	-	-	TRBV2	TGTGCCAGCCAGAGGGGAGTTAGCAATCAGCCCCAGCATTTT	CASQRGVSNQPQHF
TRBJ1-2	TRBD1	-	TRBV29-1	TGCAGCTTCAACCGGATAGGACAGGGGACTAACTATGGCTACACCTTC	CSFNRIGQGTNYGYTF
TRBJ1-1	TRBD1	-	TRBV19	TGTGCCAGTAGCCTGGACAGGGTAACTGAAGCTTTCTTT	CASSLDRVTEAFF
TRBJ2-7	TRBD1	-	TRBV6-5	TGTGCCAGCAGGCCTAACAACAGGGGGCAAGAGCAGTACTTC	CASRPNNRGQEQYF
TRBJ1-1	-	-	TRBV18	TGTGCCAGCTCACCGGGAGGGAACACTGAAGCTTTCTTT	CASSPGGNTEAFF
TRBJ2-3	TRBD1	-	TRBV27	TGTGCCAGCAGTTTAGGCCAGGGGGTGGCAGATACGCAGTATTTT	CASSLGQGVADTQYF
TRBJ1-5	-	-	TRBV5-6	TGTGCCAGCAGCTCTGGGAGGTACGGCAATCAGCCCCAGCATTTT	CASSSGRYGNQPQHF
TRBJ1-4	TRBD1	-	TRBV7-9	TGTGCCAGCAGTTCGGACAGGGGAAGTGAAAAACTGTTTTTT	CASSSDRGSEKLFF
TRBJ2-7	TRBD2	once	TRBV5-8	TGTGCCAGCAGCCAGACTAGCGGGGGGGTCTCCTACGAGCAGTACTTC	CASSQTSGGVSYEQYF